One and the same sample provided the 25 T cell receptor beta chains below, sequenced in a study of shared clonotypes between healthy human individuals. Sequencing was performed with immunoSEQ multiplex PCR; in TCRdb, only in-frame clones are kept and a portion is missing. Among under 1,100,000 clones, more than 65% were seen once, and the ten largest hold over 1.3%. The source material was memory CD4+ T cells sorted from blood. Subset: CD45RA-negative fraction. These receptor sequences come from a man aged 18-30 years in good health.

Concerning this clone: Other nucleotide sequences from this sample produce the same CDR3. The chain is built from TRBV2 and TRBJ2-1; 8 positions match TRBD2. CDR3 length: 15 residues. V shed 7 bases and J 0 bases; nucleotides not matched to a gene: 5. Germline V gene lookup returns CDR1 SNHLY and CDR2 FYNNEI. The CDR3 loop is CASKLAGSSYNEQFF. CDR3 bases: TGTGCCAGCAAGTTAGCGGGGAGCTCCTACAATGAGCAGTTCTTC. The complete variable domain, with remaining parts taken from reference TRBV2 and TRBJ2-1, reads EPEVTQTPSHQVTQMGQEVILRCVPISNHLYFYWYRQILGQKVEFLVSFYNNEISEKSEIFDDQFSVERPDGSNFTLKIRSTKLEDSAMYFCASKLAGSSYNEQFFGPGTRLTVL.

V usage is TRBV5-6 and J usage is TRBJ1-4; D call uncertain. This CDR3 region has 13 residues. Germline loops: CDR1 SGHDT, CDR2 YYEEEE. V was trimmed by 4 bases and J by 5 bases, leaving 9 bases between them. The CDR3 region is CASSRTRNEKLFF. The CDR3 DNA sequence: TGTGCCAGCAGCCGTACCCGAAATGAAAAACTGTTTTTT.

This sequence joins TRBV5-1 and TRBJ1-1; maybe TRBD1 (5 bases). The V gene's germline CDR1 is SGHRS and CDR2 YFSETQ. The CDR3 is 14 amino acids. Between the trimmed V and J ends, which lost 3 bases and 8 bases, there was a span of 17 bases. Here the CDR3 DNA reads TGCGCCAGCAGCTCCAGAACAGGCCCATCAGAAGCTTTCTTT. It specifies CASSSRTGPSEAFF.

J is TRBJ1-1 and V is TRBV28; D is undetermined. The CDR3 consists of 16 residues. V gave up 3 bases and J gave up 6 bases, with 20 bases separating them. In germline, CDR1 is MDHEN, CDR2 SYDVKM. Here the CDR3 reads CASSLPKGRGQPEAFF. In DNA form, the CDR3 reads TGTGCCAGCAGTTTGCCCAAAGGGAGAGGGCAGCCTGAAGCTTTCTTT.

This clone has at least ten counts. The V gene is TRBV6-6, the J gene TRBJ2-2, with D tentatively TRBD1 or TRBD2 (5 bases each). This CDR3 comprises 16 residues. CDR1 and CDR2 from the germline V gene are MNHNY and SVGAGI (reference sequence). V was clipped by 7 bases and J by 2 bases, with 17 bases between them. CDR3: CASTNVGTSNTGELFF. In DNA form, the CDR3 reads TGTGCCAGCACCAACGTCGGGACGTCTAACACCGGGGAGCTGTTTTTT.

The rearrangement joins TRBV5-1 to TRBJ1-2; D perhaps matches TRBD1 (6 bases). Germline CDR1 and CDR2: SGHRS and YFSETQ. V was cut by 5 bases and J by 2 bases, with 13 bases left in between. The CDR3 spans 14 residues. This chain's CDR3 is CASSSYRENYGYTF. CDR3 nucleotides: TGCGCCAGCAGTTCTTACAGGGAGAACTATGGCTACACCTTC.

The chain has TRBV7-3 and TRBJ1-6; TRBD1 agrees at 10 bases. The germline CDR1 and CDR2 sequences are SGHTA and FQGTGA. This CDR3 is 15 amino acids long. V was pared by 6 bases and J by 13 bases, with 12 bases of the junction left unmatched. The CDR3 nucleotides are TGTGCCAGCAGTTTGGACGGACAGGGGGTTTCGCCCCTCCACTTT. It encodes CASSLDGQGVSPLHF.

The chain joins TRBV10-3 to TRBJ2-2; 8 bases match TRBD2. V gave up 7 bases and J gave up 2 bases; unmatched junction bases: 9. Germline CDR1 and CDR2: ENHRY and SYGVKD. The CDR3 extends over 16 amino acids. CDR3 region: CAINPRGVTNTGELFF. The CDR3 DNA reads TGTGCCATCAATCCGCGGGGGGTTACTAACACCGGGGAGCTGTTTTTT.

Written as DNA, the CDR3 is TGCGCCAGCAGTGCAAGGACTAGCGGGAAGAGCAATGAGCAGTTCTTC. Its translation is CASSARTSGKSNEQFF. The V gene is TRBV10-1, the J gene TRBJ2-1; 12 bases align to TRBD2. Germline V gene data show CDR1 as WNHNN and CDR2 as SYGVQD (reference sequence). V lost 4 bases and J lost 6; bases outside the gene matches: 7. There are 16 residues in the CDR3.

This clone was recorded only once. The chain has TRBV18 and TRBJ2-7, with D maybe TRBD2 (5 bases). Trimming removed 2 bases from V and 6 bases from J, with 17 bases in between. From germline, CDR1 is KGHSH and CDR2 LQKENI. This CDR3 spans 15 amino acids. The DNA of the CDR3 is TGTGCCAGCTCACCAAGGGCAGCGGAGACTCGCGAGCAGTACTTC. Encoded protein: CASSPRAAETREQYF.

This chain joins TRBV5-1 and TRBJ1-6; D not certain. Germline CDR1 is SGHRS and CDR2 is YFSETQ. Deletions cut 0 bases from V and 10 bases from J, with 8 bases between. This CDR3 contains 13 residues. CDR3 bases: TGCGCCAGCAGCTTGGCCGGGATGTCACCCCTCCACTTT. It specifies CASSLAGMSPLHF.

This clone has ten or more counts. The CDR3 coding sequence is TGTGCCAGCTCACCAGGCAGGTCCCTTTTGGGTGAGACCCAGTACTTC. It specifies CASSPGRSLLGETQYF. V usage is TRBV18 and J usage is TRBJ2-5; D gene uncertain. This CDR3 has 16 amino acids. The germline V gene has CDR1 KGHSH and CDR2 LQKENI. Trimming removed 2 bases at V and 5 bases at J, with 18 bases between.

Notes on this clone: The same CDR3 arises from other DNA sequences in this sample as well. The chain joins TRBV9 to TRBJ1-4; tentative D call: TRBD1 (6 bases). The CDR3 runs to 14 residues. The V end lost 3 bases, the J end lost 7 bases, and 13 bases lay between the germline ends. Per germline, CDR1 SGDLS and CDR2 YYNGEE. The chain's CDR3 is CASSAQGRGEKLFF. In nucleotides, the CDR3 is TGTGCCAGCAGCGCCCAGGGGAGAGGTGAAAAACTGTTTTTT.

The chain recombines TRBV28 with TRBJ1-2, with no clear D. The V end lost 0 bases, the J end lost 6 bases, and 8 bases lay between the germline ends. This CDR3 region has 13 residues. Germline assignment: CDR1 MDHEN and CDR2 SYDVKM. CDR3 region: CASSLWPGDGYTF. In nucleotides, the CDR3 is TGTGCCAGCAGTTTATGGCCGGGCGATGGCTACACCTTC.

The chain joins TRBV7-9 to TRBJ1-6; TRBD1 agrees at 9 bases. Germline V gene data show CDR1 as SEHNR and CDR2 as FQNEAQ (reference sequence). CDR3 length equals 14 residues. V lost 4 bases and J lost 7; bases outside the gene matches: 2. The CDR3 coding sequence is TGTGCCAGCAGCTCCGGGACAGGGAATTCACCCCTCCACTTT. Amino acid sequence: CASSSGTGNSPLHF.

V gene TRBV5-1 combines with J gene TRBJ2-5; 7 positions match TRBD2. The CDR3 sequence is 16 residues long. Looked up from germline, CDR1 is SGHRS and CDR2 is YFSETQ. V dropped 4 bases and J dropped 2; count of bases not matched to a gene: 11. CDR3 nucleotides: TGCGCCAGCAGCCCCGGGAAGGCTAGCGGACAAGAGACCCAGTACTTC. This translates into CASSPGKASGQETQYF.

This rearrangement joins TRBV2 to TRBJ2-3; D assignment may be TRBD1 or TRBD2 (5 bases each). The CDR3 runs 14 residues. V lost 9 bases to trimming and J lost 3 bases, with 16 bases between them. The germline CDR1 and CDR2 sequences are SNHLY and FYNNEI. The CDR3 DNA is TGTGCCAGTGGGGGTGACAGCCTAACAGATACGCAGTATTTT. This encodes CASGGDSLTDTQYF.

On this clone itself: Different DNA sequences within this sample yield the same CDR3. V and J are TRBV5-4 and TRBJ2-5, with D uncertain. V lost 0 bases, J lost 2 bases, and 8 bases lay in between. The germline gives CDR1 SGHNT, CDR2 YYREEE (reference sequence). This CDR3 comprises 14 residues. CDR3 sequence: CASSLGGLQETQYF. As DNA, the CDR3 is TGTGCCAGCAGCTTGGGTGGGCTACAAGAGACCCAGTACTTC.

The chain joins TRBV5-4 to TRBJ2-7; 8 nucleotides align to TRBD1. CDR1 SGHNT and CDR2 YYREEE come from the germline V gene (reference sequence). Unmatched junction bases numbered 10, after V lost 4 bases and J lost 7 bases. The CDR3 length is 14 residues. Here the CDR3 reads CASSPQGVRREQYF. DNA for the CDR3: TGTGCCAGCAGCCCACAGGGGGTAAGGAGGGAGCAGTACTTC.

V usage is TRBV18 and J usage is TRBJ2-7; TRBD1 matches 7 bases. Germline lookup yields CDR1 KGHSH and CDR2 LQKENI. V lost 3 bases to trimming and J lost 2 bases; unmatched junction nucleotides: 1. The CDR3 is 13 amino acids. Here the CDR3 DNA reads TGTGCCAGCTCACCGGGGACAGCCTACGAGCAGTACTTC. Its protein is CASSPGTAYEQYF.

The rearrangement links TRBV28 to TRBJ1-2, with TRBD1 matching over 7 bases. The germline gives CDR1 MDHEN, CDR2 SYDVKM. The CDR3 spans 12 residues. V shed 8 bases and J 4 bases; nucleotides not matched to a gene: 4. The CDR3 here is CASQGVRYGYTF. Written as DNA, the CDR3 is TGTGCCAGCCAGGGGGTCCGCTATGGCTACACCTTC.

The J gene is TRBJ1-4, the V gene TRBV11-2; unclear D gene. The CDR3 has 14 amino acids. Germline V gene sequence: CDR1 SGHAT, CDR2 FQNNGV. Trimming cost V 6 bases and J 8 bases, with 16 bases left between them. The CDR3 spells CASSLELSGEKLFF. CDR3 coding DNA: TGTGCCAGCAGTCTTGAGCTCTCGGGGGAAAAACTGTTTTTT.

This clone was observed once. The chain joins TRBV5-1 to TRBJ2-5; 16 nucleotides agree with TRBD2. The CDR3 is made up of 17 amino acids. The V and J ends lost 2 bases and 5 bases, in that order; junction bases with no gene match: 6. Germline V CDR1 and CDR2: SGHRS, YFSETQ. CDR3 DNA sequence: TGCGCCAGCAGCTTCGGGACTAGCGGGAGGGCAGGGGAGACCCAGTACTTC. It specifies CASSFGTSGRAGETQYF.

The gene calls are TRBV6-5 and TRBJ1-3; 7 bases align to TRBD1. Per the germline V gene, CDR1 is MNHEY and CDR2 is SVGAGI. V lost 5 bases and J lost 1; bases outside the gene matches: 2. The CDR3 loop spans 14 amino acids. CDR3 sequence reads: CASSTTGSGNTIYF. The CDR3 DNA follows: TGTGCCAGCAGTACGACAGGGTCTGGAAACACCATATATTTT.

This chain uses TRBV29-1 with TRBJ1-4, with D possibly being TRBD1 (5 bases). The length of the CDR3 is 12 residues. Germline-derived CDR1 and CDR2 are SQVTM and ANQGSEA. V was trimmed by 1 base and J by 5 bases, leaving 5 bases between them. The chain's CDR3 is CSVEGTNEKLFF. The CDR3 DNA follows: TGCAGCGTTGAAGGGACAAATGAAAAACTGTTTTTT.